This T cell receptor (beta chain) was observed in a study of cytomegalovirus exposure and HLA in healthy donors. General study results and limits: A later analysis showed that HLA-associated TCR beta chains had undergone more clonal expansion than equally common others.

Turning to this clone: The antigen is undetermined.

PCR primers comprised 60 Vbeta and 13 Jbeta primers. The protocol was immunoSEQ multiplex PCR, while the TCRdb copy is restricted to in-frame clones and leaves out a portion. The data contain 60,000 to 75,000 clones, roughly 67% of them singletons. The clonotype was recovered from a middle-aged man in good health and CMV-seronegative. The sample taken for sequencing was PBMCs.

The CDR3 reads CASSPSPRAGEDRYTF. The DNA for the CDR3 is TGCGCCAGCAGCCCCTCCCCGCGGGCAGGGGAAGATCGCTACACCTTC. The rearrangement links TRBV4-1 to TRBJ1-2; tentative D call: TRBD1 (6 bases). V was pared by 4 bases and J by 9 bases, with 24 bases between. Germline CDR1 and CDR2: MGHRA and YSYEKL. The CDR3 spans 16 residues.